This record covers a single T cell receptor (beta chain). This sample is part of a study of ipilimumab plus nivolumab after autologous stem cell transplantation. Sequenced by immunoSEQ multiplex PCR; TCRdb stores in-frame clones only, minus some. The data hold some 24,000 clones, with 86% observed a single time. Germline V lookup: CDR1 SGHRS, CDR2 YFSETQ. Trimming took 5 bases from V and 8 from J, leaving 16 bases between them. The CDR3 is 13 residues long. Sequenced material: PBMCs, taken in a trial of ipilimumab plus nivolumab as post-transplant consolidation. This clonotype originated in a male donor with diffuse large B-cell lymphoma. The rearrangement uses TRBV5-1 and TRBJ1-2, with D maybe TRBD1 (5 bases). The CDR3 DNA reads TGCGCCAGCAGGGAGGGAGGGGTGTACGGCTACACCTTC. Translating it yields CASREGGVYGYTF. The full variable domain, its missing parts supplied by reference TRBV5-1 and TRBJ1-2, is KAGVTQTPRYLIKTRGQQVTLSCSPISGHRSVSWYQQTPGQGLQFLFEYFSETQRNKGNFPGRFSGRQFSNSRSEMNVSTLELGDSALYLCASREGGVYGYTFGSGTRLTVV.